The T cell receptor (beta chain) under discussion was sequenced for a study of shared clonotypes between healthy human individuals. General study findings and limits: Among a few donors, about 4.6% of naive CD4 clonotypes were found in common. Naive subsets, compared against memory subsets, generally had larger estimated richness values.

Method: immunoSEQ multiplex PCR; TCRdb's copy keeps in-frame clones and lacks some. There are roughly 600,000 clones in the sample; about 98% occur only once, and 0.3% lies in the top ten. CD45RO negativity and positive selection for CCR7 defined naive CD8 cells, a population that excluded terminally differentiated effector memory CD45RA+ cells. Comment on this clone: Its cognate antigen is unknown.

Germline CDR1 is MDHEN and CDR2 is SYDVKM. The V end was cut by 5 bases, the J end by 0 bases, with 5 bases between. The CDR3 runs 13 residues. The clonotype comes from a man aged 25-40 years in good health. The specimen sequenced was naive CD8+ T cells sorted from blood. This chain links TRBV28 with TRBJ2-1; D is undetermined. The CDR3 loop is CASSRYSYNEQFF. CDR3 bases: TGTGCCAGCAGTAGGTACTCCTACAATGAGCAGTTCTTC.